This is a list of T cell receptor beta chains from one sample in a study of tumor T cells in aggressive B-cell lymphoma. The assay was immunoSEQ multiplex PCR, and TCRdb's table has in-frame clones only and misses some. The repertoire holds some 3,000 clones, with 85% as singletons. Specimen: tumor tissue. The receptors shown here come from an adult with diffuse large B cell lymphoma. Some clones in this sample may be carry-over from other donors' samples. The CDR3 runs from the conserved cysteine through the conserved F or W. A D gene is named only where the DNA matches it firmly. Some rows mark clone size as missing; the rest say once, few, many or name a class of expanded clone.

clone_size: -; d_call: -; j_call: TRBJ1-2; v_call: TRBV6-5; cdr3_nt: TGTGCCAGCAGGGCGGGGGTTTGGGGCTACACCTTC; cdr3_aa: CASRAGVWGYTF
clone_size: few; d_call: TRBD2; j_call: TRBJ2-1; v_call: TRBV9; cdr3_nt: TGTGCCAGCAGCGTCACCGGGACTACTTACAATGAGCAGTTCTTC; cdr3_aa: CASSVTGTTYNEQFF
clone_size: -; d_call: TRBD2; j_call: TRBJ2-1; v_call: TRBV9; cdr3_nt: TGTGCCAGCAGCGTAGGCGGGGGTCCTGAGCAGTTCTTC; cdr3_aa: CASSVGGGPEQFF
clone_size: -; d_call: -; j_call: TRBJ1-2; v_call: TRBV29-1; cdr3_nt: TGCAGCGTTGGGCAGGCGGGCGGCTACACCTTC; cdr3_aa: CSVGQAGGYTF
clone_size: -; d_call: TRBD1; j_call: TRBJ1-1; v_call: TRBV6-1; cdr3_nt: TGTGCCAGCAGGGTGACAGGGGGCGCCCGAACTGAAGCTTTCTTT; cdr3_aa: CASRVTGGARTEAFF
clone_size: once; d_call: -; j_call: TRBJ2-6; v_call: TRBV10-1; cdr3_nt: TGCGCCATCGCACAAAGTCGGGCCAACGTCCTGACTTTC; cdr3_aa: CAIAQSRANVLTF
clone_size: -; d_call: TRBD1; j_call: TRBJ1-1; v_call: TRBV30; cdr3_nt: TGTGCCTGGGGCCCGACAGGGTATAGTAACACTGAAGCTTTCTTT; cdr3_aa: CAWGPTGYSNTEAFF
clone_size: -; d_call: -; j_call: TRBJ2-3; v_call: TRBV11-2; cdr3_nt: TGTGCCAGCAGCTTACTTACTCGGAGCGATACGCAGTATTTT; cdr3_aa: CASSLLTRSDTQYF
clone_size: -; d_call: -; j_call: TRBJ1-5; v_call: TRBV19; cdr3_nt: TGTGCCAGTAGTACGACAGGAGACAATCAGCCCCAGCATTTT; cdr3_aa: CASSTTGDNQPQHF
clone_size: -; d_call: -; j_call: TRBJ2-7; v_call: TRBV6-1; cdr3_nt: TGTGCCAGCAGCCTCGGACTCTTATACGAGCAGTACTTC; cdr3_aa: CASSLGLLYEQYF
clone_size: few; d_call: TRBD2; j_call: TRBJ2-7; v_call: TRBV7-9; cdr3_nt: TGTGCCAGCAGCCGACTGACTAGCCAGAGCTCCTACGAGCAGTACTTC; cdr3_aa: CASSRLTSQSSYEQYF
clone_size: few; d_call: -; j_call: TRBJ1-5; v_call: TRBV28; cdr3_nt: TGTGCCAGCAGTTTACTAGGGACACACTATAGCAATCAGCCCCAGCATTTT; cdr3_aa: CASSLLGTHYSNQPQHF
clone_size: -; d_call: TRBD1; j_call: TRBJ1-2; v_call: TRBV20-1; cdr3_nt: TGCAGTGCGACCGGGACAGCTGGCTACACCTTC; cdr3_aa: CSATGTAGYTF
clone_size: -; d_call: -; j_call: TRBJ1-5; v_call: TRBV18; cdr3_nt: TGTGCCAGCTCAACGACGGGAAACAATCAGCCCCAGCATTTT; cdr3_aa: CASSTTGNNQPQHF
clone_size: -; d_call: TRBD2; j_call: TRBJ2-1; v_call: TRBV11-2; cdr3_nt: TGTGCCAGCAGCCCGATACTAGCGAGGTACAACGAGCAGTTCTTC; cdr3_aa: CASSPILARYNEQFF
clone_size: -; d_call: -; j_call: TRBJ1-6; v_call: TRBV7-7; cdr3_nt: TGTGCTAGCAGCAGCGGGCCCCAGGATGCCCTCCACTTT; cdr3_aa: CASSSGPQDALHF
clone_size: -; d_call: -; j_call: TRBJ2-4; v_call: TRBV4-1; cdr3_nt: TGCGCCAGCAGCCAAGAATCAAGCTTCGTCCCCAACCTAGCCAAAAACATTCAGTACTTC; cdr3_aa: CASSQESSFVPNLAKNIQYF
clone_size: -; d_call: -; j_call: TRBJ1-5; v_call: TRBV18; cdr3_nt: TGTGCCAGCTCACCATTCGGTGATTATCAGCCCCAGCATTTT; cdr3_aa: CASSPFGDYQPQHF
clone_size: -; d_call: TRBD2; j_call: TRBJ2-1; v_call: TRBV7-9; cdr3_nt: TGTGCCAGCAGCCCCGATCCTACTAGCGCCATCTCCTACAATGAGCAGTTCTTC; cdr3_aa: CASSPDPTSAISYNEQFF
clone_size: -; d_call: -; j_call: TRBJ1-2; v_call: TRBV28; cdr3_nt: TGTGCCAGCACCCTAAGGGGCCTTAACTATGGCTACACCTTC; cdr3_aa: CASTLRGLNYGYTF
clone_size: -; d_call: -; j_call: TRBJ1-1; v_call: TRBV29-1; cdr3_nt: TGCAGCGGAGGTGGGGGCATGAACACTGAAACTTTCTTT; cdr3_aa: CSGGGGMNTETFF
clone_size: few; d_call: -; j_call: TRBJ1-3; v_call: TRBV19; cdr3_nt: TGTGCCAGTAGTGCCCGGGACACAGCGGACACCATATATTTT; cdr3_aa: CASSARDTADTIYF
clone_size: -; d_call: TRBD2; j_call: TRBJ2-3; v_call: TRBV5-1; cdr3_nt: TGCGCCAGCAGCTTGGCATTGGCTAGCGGGAGTGTCGCAGATACGCAGTATTTT; cdr3_aa: CASSLALASGSVADTQYF
clone_size: -; d_call: -; j_call: TRBJ2-1; v_call: TRBV10-3; cdr3_nt: TGTGCCATCAGTGATGACCCTGGGGGCGGGAGCTCCTACAATGAGCAGTTCTTC; cdr3_aa: CAISDDPGGGSSYNEQFF
clone_size: -; d_call: -; j_call: TRBJ1-3; v_call: TRBV7-9; cdr3_nt: TGTGCCAGCAGCCCGTTACAAAGCTCTGGAAACACCATATATTTT; cdr3_aa: CASSPLQSSGNTIYF
clone_size: -; d_call: -; j_call: TRBJ2-5; v_call: TRBV9; cdr3_nt: TGTGCCAGCAGCCCAATGGGGGCTCAAGAGACCCAGTACTTC; cdr3_aa: CASSPMGAQETQYF
clone_size: -; d_call: -; j_call: TRBJ2-5; v_call: TRBV11-2; cdr3_nt: TGTGCCAGCAGCCCCCAACGGGAGACCCAGTACTTC; cdr3_aa: CASSPQRETQYF
clone_size: few; d_call: TRBD1; j_call: TRBJ1-2; v_call: TRBV29-1; cdr3_nt: TGCAGCGTTGGTAGGGGGCGGAGTGGCTACACCTTC; cdr3_aa: CSVGRGRSGYTF
clone_size: few; d_call: TRBD1; j_call: TRBJ1-4; v_call: TRBV19; cdr3_nt: TGTGCCACCGGACAGGGCTGGCCTAATGAAAAACTGTTTTTT; cdr3_aa: CATGQGWPNEKLFF
clone_size: -; d_call: TRBD1; j_call: TRBJ1-5; v_call: TRBV29-1; cdr3_nt: TGCAGCGTTAGGGACAGGCCCAATCAGCCCCAGCATTTT; cdr3_aa: CSVRDRPNQPQHF
clone_size: few; d_call: -; j_call: TRBJ1-1; v_call: TRBV28; cdr3_nt: TGTGCCAGCAGTTTATTGGAGGACACTGAAGCTTTCTTT; cdr3_aa: CASSLLEDTEAFF
clone_size: -; d_call: -; j_call: TRBJ2-5; v_call: TRBV18; cdr3_nt: TGTGCCAGCTCACCACCCGCGAGCCAAGAGACCCAGTACTTC; cdr3_aa: CASSPPASQETQYF
clone_size: few; d_call: -; j_call: TRBJ1-2; v_call: TRBV6-5; cdr3_nt: TGTGCCAGCAAGGCGGTAGACTATGGCTACACCTTC; cdr3_aa: CASKAVDYGYTF
clone_size: -; d_call: TRBD2; j_call: TRBJ2-1; v_call: TRBV4-1; cdr3_nt: TGCGCCAGCAGCGTCGGACTAGCGGGAGGGCCTACCTACAATGAGCAGTTCTTC; cdr3_aa: CASSVGLAGGPTYNEQFF
clone_size: -; d_call: -; j_call: TRBJ1-4; v_call: TRBV30; cdr3_nt: TGTGCCTGGGCCTCCGGGGGTTATTATGAAAAACTGTTTTTT; cdr3_aa: CAWASGGYYEKLFF
clone_size: few; d_call: -; j_call: TRBJ2-1; v_call: TRBV19; cdr3_nt: TGTGCCAGTAGTATGGTGAAGCTTTTGGCGGGACCCGAGCAGTTCTTC; cdr3_aa: CASSMVKLLAGPEQFF
clone_size: hyperexpanded; d_call: -; j_call: TRBJ1-1; v_call: TRBV4-3; cdr3_nt: TGCGCCAGCAGCCAAGATCGAAGTCGGGTTAATGAAGCTTTCTTT; cdr3_aa: CASSQDRSRVNEAFF
clone_size: -; d_call: -; j_call: TRBJ1-1; v_call: TRBV2; cdr3_nt: TGTGCCAGCAACCCCTCCCCGAGCAGGGAAGCTTTCTTT; cdr3_aa: CASNPSPSREAFF
clone_size: -; d_call: TRBD1; j_call: TRBJ1-5; v_call: TRBV19; cdr3_nt: TGTGCCAGCATACTAACAGGGGGTGACAACCAGGATCAGCCCCAGCATTTT; cdr3_aa: CASILTGGDNQDQPQHF
clone_size: -; d_call: -; j_call: TRBJ2-3; v_call: TRBV28; cdr3_nt: TGTGCCAGCAGTTTTCCGGCCCGCGGGGGCACAGATACGCAGTATTTT; cdr3_aa: CASSFPARGGTDTQYF
clone_size: -; d_call: TRBD1; j_call: TRBJ2-1; v_call: TRBV7-9; cdr3_nt: TGTGCCAGCTCGACAGGGGGGGACCCCTACAATGAGCAGTTCTTC; cdr3_aa: CASSTGGDPYNEQFF
clone_size: -; d_call: TRBD1; j_call: TRBJ1-2; v_call: TRBV18; cdr3_nt: TGTGCCAGCTCACACACTGGACAGGGGTATGGCTACACCTTC; cdr3_aa: CASSHTGQGYGYTF
clone_size: -; d_call: TRBD2; j_call: TRBJ2-1; v_call: TRBV11-3; cdr3_nt: TGTGCCAGCAGCTTTCGCCTAGCGGCCCTCAATGAGCAGTTCTTC; cdr3_aa: CASSFRLAALNEQFF
clone_size: -; d_call: -; j_call: TRBJ1-2; v_call: TRBV28; cdr3_nt: TGTGCCAGCAGTTCACCCCCACGGGGTGGCTATGGCTACACCTTC; cdr3_aa: CASSSPPRGGYGYTF
clone_size: once; d_call: -; j_call: TRBJ1-1; v_call: TRBV5-1; cdr3_nt: TGCGCCAGCGGACCTAGGGGAACAGGCTTGAACACTGAAGCTTTCTTT; cdr3_aa: CASGPRGTGLNTEAFF